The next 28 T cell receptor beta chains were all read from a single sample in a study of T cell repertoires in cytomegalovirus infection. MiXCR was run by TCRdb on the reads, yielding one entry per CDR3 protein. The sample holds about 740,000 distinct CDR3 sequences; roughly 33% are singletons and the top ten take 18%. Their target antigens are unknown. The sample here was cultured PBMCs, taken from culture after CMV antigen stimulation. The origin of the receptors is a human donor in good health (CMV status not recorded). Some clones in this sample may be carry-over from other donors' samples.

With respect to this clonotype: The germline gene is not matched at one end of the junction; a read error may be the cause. The CDR3 coding sequence is TGTGCCAGCAGCCACGGGACAGGGGGGAGGACAGATTCGCAGTATTTT. This codes for CASSHGTGGRTDSQYF. This chain joins TRBV5-5 and TRBJ2-3, with 11 bases lining up with TRBD1. The CDR3 has 16 residues. Per the germline V gene, CDR1 is SGHKS and CDR2 is YYEKEE (reference sequence).

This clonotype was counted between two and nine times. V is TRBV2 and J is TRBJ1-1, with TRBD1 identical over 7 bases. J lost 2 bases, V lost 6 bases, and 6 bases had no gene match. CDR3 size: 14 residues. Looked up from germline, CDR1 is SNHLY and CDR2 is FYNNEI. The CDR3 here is CASREGQPNTEAFF. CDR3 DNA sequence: TGTGCCAGCAGGGAGGGACAGCCTAACACTGAAGCTTTCTTT.

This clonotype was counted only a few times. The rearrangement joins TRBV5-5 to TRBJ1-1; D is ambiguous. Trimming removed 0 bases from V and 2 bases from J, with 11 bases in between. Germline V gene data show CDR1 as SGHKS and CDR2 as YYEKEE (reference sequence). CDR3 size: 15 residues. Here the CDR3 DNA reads TGTGCCAGCAGCTTGGACGCACTACTAAACACTGAAGCTTTCTTT. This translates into CASSLDALLNTEAFF.

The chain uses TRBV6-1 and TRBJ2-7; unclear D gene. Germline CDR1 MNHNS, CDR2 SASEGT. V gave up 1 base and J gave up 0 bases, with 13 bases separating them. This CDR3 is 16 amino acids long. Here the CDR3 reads CASSEGHGGNSYEQYF. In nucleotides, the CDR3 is TGTGCCAGCAGTGAAGGGCACGGCGGTAACTCCTACGAGCAGTACTTC.

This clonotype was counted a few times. The CDR3, as DNA: TGTGCCAGCAGCTTAGGCCCTAGCGGGGGAGAGCAGTACTTC. Protein sequence: CASSLGPSGGEQYF. The chain is built from TRBV11-3 and TRBJ2-7, with 10 bases lining up with TRBD2. The CDR3 has 14 amino acids. Losses at the gene ends were 1 base for V and 7 bases for J; bases not matched to a gene: 4. Germline V CDR1 and CDR2: SGHNT, YENEEA.

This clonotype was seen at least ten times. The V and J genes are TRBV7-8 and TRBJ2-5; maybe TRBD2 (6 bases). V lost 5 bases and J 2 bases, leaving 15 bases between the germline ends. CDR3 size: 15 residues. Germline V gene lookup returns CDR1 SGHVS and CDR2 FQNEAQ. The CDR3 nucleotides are TGTGCCAGCAGCCCCTCCCCCCGGGGGCAAGAGACCCAGTACTTC. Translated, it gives CASSPSPRGQETQYF. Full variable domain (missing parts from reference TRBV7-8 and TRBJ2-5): GAGVSQSPRYKVAKRGQDVALRCDPISGHVSLFWYQQALGQGPEFLTYFQNEAQLDKSGLPSDRFFAERPEGSVSTLKIQRTQQEDSAVYLCASSPSPRGQETQYFGPGTRLLVL.

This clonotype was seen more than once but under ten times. Written as DNA, the CDR3 is TGTGCCAGCAGTTTACTTTGGGGGTATCGGTACGAGCAGTACTTC. Protein product: CASSLLWGYRYEQYF. The J gene is TRBJ2-7, the V gene TRBV12-3 or TRBV12-4; D might be TRBD1 or TRBD2, each matching 5 bases. This CDR3 region has 15 residues. With 2 bases removed from V and 4 bases from J, the gap between germline ends came to 15 bases.

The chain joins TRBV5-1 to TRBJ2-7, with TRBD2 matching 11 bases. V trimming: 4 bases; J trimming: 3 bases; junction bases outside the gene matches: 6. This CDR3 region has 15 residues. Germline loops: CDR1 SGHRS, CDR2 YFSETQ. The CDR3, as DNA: TGCGCCAGCAGCGTGGGACTAGCGGACGTCTACGAGCAGTACTTC. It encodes CASSVGLADVYEQYF.

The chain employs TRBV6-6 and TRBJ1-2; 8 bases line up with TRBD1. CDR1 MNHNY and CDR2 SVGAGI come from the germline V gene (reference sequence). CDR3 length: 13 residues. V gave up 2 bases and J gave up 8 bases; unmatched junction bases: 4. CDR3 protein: CASSYGQGRGYTF. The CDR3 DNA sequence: TGTGCCAGCAGTTACGGACAGGGAAGAGGCTACACCTTC.

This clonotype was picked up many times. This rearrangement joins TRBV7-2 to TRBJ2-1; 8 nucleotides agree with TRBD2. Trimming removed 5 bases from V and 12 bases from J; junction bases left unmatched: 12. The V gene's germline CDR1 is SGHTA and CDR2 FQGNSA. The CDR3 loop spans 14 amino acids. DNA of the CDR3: TGTGCCAGCAGCCCGAGGACTAGCCAAAAGGGGCAGTTCTTC. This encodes CASSPRTSQKGQFF.

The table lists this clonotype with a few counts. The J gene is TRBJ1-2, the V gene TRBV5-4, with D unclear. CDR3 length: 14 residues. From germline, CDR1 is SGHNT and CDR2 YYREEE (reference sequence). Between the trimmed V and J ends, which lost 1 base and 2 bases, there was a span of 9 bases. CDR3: CASSLPGGNYGYTF. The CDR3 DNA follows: TGTGCCAGCAGCTTGCCAGGAGGGAACTATGGCTACACCTTC.

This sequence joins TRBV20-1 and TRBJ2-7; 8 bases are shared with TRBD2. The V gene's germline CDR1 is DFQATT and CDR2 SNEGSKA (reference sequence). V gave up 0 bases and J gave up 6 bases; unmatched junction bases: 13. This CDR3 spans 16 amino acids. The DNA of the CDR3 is TGCAGTGCTAGAGATCTTCTAGCGGGCTATTCGGCCGAGCAGTACTTC. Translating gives CSARDLLAGYSAEQYF.

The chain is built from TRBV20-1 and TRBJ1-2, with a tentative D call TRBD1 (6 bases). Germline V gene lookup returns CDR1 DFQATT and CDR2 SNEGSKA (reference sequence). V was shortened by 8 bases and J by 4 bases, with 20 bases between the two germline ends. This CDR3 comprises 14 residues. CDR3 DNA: TGCAGTCTAAAAGGGGCAGGGGAAAGCTATGGCTACACCTTC. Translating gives CSLKGAGESYGYTF.

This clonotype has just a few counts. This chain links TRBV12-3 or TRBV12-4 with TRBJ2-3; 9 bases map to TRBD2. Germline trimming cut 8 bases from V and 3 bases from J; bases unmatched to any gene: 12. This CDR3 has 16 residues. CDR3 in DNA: TGTGCCAGCCAACCGGGGGAGCGGGGGGTTACAGATACGCAGTATTTT. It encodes CASQPGERGVTDTQYF.

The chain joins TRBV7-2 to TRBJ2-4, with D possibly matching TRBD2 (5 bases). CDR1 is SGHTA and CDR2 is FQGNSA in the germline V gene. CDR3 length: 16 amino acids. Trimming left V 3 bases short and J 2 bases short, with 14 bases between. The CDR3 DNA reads TGTGCCAGCAGCTTGGCGGGCCGGGATCCCAAAAACATTCAGTACTTC. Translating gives CASSLAGRDPKNIQYF.

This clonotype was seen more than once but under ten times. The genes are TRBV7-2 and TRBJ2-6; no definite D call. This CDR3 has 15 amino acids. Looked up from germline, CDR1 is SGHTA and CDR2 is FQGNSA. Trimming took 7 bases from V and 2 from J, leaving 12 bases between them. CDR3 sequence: CASNRLLAGANVLTF. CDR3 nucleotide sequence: TGTGCCAGCAACCGCCTTCTCGCTGGGGCCAACGTCCTGACTTTC.

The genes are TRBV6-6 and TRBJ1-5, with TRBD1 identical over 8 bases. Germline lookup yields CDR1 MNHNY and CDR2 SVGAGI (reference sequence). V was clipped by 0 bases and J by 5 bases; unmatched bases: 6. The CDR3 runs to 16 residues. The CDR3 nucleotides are TGTGCCAGCAGTTACTCAGCGCAGGGGGCGCATCAGCCCCAGCATTTT. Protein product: CASSYSAQGAHQPQHF.

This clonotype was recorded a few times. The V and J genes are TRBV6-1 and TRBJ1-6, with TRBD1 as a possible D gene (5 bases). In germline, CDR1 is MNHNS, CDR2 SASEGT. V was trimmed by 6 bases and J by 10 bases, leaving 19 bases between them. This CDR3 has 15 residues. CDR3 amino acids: CASSVFQGSGSPLHF. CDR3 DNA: TGTGCCAGCAGCGTATTTCAGGGCTCTGGGTCACCCCTCCACTTT.

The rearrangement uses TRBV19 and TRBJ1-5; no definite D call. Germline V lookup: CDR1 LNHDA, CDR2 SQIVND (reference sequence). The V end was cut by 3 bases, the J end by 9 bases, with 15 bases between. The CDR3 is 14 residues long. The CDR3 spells CASSISGASGPQHF. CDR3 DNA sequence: TGTGCCAGTAGTATTTCAGGAGCCTCCGGGCCCCAGCATTTT.

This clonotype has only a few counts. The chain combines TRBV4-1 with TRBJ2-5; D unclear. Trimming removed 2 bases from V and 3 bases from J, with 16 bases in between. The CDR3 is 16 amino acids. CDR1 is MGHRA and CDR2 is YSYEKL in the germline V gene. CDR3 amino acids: CASSQMGPPEEETQYF. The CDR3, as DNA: TGCGCCAGCAGCCAAATGGGCCCCCCCGAGGAAGAGACCCAGTACTTC.

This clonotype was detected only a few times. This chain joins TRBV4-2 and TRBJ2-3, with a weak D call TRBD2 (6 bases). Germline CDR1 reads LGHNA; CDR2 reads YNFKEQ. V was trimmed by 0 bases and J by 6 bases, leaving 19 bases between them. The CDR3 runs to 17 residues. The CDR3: CASSQDVRLVFPDTQYF. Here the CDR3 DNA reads TGTGCCAGCAGCCAAGACGTTAGACTAGTCTTCCCGGATACGCAGTATTTT.

The CDR3 DNA sequence: TGTGCCAGCAGCGAAGGGCCAGGGATGGAAGGCTACACCTTC. Translation gives CASSEGPGMEGYTF. The chain has TRBV6-5 and TRBJ1-2, with a tentative D call TRBD1 (5 bases). The germline CDR1 and CDR2 sequences are MNHEY and SVGAGI. There are 14 residues in the CDR3. The V gene lost 6 bases and the J gene lost 8 bases, with 19 bases spanning the gap.

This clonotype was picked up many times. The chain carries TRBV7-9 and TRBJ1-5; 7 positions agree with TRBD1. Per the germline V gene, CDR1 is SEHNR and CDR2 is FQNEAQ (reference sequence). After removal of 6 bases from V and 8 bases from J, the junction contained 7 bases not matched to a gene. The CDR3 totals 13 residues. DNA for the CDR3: TGTGCCAGCAGTAAACAGGGGACAGAGCCCCAGCATTTT. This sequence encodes CASSKQGTEPQHF. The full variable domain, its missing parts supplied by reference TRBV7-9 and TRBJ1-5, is DTGVSQNPRHKITKRGQNVTFRCDPISEHNRLYWYRQTLGQGPEFLTYFQNEAQLEKSRLLSDRFSAERPKGSFSTLEIQRTEQGDSAMYLCASSKQGTEPQHFGDGTRLSIL.

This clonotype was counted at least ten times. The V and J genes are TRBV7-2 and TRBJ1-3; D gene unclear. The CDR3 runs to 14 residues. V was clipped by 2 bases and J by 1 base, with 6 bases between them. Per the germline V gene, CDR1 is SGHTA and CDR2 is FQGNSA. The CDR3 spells CASSLKGSGNTIYF. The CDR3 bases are TGTGCCAGCAGCTTAAAGGGATCTGGAAACACCATATATTTT.

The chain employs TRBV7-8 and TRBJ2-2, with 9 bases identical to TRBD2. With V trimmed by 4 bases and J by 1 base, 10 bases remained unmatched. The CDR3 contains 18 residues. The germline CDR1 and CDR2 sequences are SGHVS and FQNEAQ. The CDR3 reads CASSWVAGERWNTGELFF. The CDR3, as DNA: TGTGCCAGCAGCTGGGTAGCGGGAGAAAGATGGAACACCGGGGAGCTGTTTTTT.

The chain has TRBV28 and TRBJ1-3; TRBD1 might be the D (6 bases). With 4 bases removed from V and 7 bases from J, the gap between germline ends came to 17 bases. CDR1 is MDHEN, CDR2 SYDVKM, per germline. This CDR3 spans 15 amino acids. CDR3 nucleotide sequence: TGTGCCAGCAGTTCCCGGGACAACTGGGGCAACACCATATATTTT. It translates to CASSSRDNWGNTIYF.

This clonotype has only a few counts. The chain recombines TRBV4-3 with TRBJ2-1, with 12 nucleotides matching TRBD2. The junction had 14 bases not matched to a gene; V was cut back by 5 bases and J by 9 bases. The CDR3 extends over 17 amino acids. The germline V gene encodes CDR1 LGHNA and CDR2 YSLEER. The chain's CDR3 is CASSYLAGGPVGGEQFF. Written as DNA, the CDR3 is TGCGCCAGCAGCTATCTAGCGGGAGGGCCGGTGGGGGGTGAGCAGTTCTTC.

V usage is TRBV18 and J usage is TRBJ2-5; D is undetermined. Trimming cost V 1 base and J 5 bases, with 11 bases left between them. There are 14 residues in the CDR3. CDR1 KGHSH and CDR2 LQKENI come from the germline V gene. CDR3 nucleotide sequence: TGTGCCAGCTCACCACTGACGCCGAAGGAGACCCAGTACTTC. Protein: CASSPLTPKETQYF. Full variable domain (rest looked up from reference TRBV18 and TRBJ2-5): NAGVMQNPRHLVRRRGQEARLRCSPMKGHSHVYWYRQLPEEGLKFMVYLQKENIIDESGMPKERFSAEFPKEGPSILRIQQVVRGDSAAYFCASSPLTPKETQYFGPGTRLLVL.